This T cell receptor (beta chain) originates from a study of Ad26.COV2.S vaccination and SARS-CoV-2 variants. Study-level background: Donor was in the COV1001 Ad26.COV2.S trial arm.

Profiling relied on immunoSEQ multiplex PCR, and the TCRdb table lists in-frame clones only, not all of them. The sample lists hundreds of thousands of clones; more than 80% were seen once. Documented treatment: about 20 received Ad26.COV2.S at low or high dose, single or two shots; five or six received placebo; per-sample allocation not given. The study sampled participants on day 63 after the first vaccine or placebo injection. The sequence came from a person between 18 and 65 years old who received the Ad26.COV2.S COVID-19 vaccine or a placebo. Material: peripheral blood, obtained in a trial of Ad26.COV2.S vaccine versus placebo.

This CDR3 reads CAISESGVSSYNSPLHF. CDR3 bases: TGTGCCATCAGTGAGTCGGGGGTGAGCTCCTATAATTCACCCCTCCACTTT. This sequence joins TRBV10-3 and TRBJ1-6; maybe TRBD1 (5 bases). This CDR3 comprises 17 residues. V was cut by 0 bases and J by 0 bases, with 9 bases left in between. Germline CDR1 reads ENHRY; CDR2 reads SYGVKD.